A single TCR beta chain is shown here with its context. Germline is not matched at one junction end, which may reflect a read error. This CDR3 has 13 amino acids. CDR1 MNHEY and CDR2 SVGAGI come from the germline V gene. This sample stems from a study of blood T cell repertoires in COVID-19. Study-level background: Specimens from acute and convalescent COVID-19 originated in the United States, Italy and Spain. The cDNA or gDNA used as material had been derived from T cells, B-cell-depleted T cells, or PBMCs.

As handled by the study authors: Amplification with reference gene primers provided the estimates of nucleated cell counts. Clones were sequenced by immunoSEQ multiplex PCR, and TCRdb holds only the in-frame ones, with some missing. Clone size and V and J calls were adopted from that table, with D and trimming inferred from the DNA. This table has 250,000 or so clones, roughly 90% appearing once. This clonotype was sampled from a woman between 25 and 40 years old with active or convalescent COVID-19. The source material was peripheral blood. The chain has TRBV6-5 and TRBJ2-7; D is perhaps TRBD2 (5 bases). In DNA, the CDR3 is TGTGCCAGCAGGCGCGACTACTCCCACGAGCAGTACTTC. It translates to CASRRDYSHEQYF.